Sequencing of this T cell receptor (beta chain) was carried out in a study of blood T cell repertoires in COVID-19. In the study overall: Samples came from the United States, Italy and Spain, spanning acute and convalescent COVID-19. The cDNA or gDNA used as material had been derived from T cells, B-cell-depleted T cells, or PBMCs.

Per the original data handling: Amplifying reference gene primers gave estimates of nucleated cell counts. The data were produced by immunoSEQ multiplex PCR, yet TCRdb's version contains in-frame clones alone and is incomplete. V, J and clone size derive from that table, while D and trimming were established from the DNA sequence. Of about 200,000 clones listed, 81% were seen once; the top ten hold about 8%. Per the germline V gene, CDR1 is LNHNV and CDR2 is YYDKDF (reference sequence). CDR3 length: 14 amino acids. Trimming removed 4 bases at V and 5 bases at J, with 12 bases between. The chain carries TRBV15 and TRBJ2-1; D remains unclear. The receptor was derived from a woman of 80 years or more with acute or convalescent COVID-19. The sample taken for sequencing was peripheral blood. The CDR3 DNA reads TGTGCCACCAGCAAGTCCGAGGTGAACAATGAGCAGTTCTTC. The encoded protein is CATSKSEVNNEQFF.